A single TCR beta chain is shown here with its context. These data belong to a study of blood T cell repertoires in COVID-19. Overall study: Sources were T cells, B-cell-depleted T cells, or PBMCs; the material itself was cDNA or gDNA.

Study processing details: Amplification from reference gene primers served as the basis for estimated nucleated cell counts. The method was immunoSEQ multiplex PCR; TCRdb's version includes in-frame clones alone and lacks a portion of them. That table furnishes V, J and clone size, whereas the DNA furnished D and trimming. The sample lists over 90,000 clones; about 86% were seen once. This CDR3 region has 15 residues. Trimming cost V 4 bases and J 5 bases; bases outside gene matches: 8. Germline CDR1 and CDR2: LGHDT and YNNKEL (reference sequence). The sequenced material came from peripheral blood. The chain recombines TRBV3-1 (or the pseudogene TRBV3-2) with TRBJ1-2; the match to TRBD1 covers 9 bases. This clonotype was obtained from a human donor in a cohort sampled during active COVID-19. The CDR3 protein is CASSPKTGGGYGYTF. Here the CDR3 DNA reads TGTGCCAGCAGCCCTAAGACAGGGGGTGGATATGGCTACACCTTC.